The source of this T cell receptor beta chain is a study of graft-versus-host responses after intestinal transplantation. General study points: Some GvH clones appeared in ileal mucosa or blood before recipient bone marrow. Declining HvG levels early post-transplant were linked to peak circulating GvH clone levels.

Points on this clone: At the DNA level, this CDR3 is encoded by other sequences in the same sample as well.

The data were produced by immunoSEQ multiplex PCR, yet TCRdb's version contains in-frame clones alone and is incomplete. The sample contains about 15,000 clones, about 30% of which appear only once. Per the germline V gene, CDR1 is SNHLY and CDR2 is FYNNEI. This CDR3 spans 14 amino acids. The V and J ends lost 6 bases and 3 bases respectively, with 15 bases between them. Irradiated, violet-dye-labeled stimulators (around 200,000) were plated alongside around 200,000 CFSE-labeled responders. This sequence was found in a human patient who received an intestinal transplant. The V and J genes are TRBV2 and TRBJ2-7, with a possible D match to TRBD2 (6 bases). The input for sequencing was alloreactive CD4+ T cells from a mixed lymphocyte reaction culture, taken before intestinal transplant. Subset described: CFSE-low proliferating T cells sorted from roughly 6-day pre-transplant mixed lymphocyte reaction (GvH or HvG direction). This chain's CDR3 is CASSPGQGGYEQYF. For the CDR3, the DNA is TGTGCCAGCAGCCCCGGGCAGGGAGGCTACGAGCAGTACTTC. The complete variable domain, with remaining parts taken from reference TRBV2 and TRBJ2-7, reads EPEVTQTPSHQVTQMGQEVILRCVPISNHLYFYWYRQILGQKVEFLVSFYNNEISEKSEIFDDQFSVERPDGSNFTLKIRSTKLEDSAMYFCASSPGQGGYEQYFGPGTRLTVT.